These T cell receptor beta chains were read from a single sample in a study of naive and memory T cell subsets. TCRdb called the UMI-ligation and nested PCR reads again in MiXCR, with one record for every CDR3 protein. The sample holds under 20,000 distinct CDR3 sequences, roughly 9.8% seen once. The input for sequencing was skin, taken from a tuberculin skin test site. Source of these receptors: an adult in good health. CDR3s include the opening cysteine and the closing phenylalanine or tryptophan. The D gene is left open where the match is weak. Clone size is shown for a subset of rows, as once, few, many or a class of expanded clone.

D gene	clone size	V gene	J gene	CDR3 DNA	CDR3 protein
NA	NA	TRBV4-1	TRBJ1-5	TGCGCCAGCAGCCAAGGTCAGGGTTCTCAGCCCCAGCATTTT	CASSQGQGSQPQHF
NA	many	TRBV7-8	TRBJ2-1	TGTGCCAGCAGCTTAGCGCTTTCCGCCTACAATGAGCAGTTCTTC	CASSLALSAYNEQFF
NA	medium-sized	TRBV6-6	TRBJ2-3	TGTGCCAGCAGTTACTCGAGGAACACAGATACGCAGTATTTT	CASSYSRNTDTQYF
NA	medium-sized	TRBV6-2/TRBV6-3	TRBJ2-1	TGTGCCAGCAGTCCCCCCACGTGGAGCTCCTACAATGAGCAGTTCTTC	CASSPPTWSSYNEQFF
NA	NA	TRBV27	TRBJ2-1	TGTGCCAGCAGAGGGCTGCGAGACCTTAATGAGCAGTTCTTC	CASRGLRDLNEQFF
NA	many	TRBV4-1	TRBJ2-5	TGCGCCAGCAGCCAAGGGGGCAACCGGAGGGGTTCCCAGTACTTC	CASSQGGNRRGSQYF
NA	few	TRBV12-5	TRBJ2-1	TGTGCTAGTGGTTTGGTAGATGGGGGTAGGTACAATGAGCAGTTCTTC	CASGLVDGGRYNEQFF
NA	NA	TRBV5-1	TRBJ1-1	TGCGCCAGCAGCTTGGGACCGGCGAGGACTGAAGCTTTCTTT	CASSLGPARTEAFF
NA	many	TRBV29-1	TRBJ2-5	TGCAGCGTTGATAGTCTAACCGGGACCCAAGAGACCCAGTACTTC	CSVDSLTGTQETQYF
NA	many	TRBV19	TRBJ2-5	TGTGCCACTGGGGAGAATACCCAGTACTTC	CATGENTQYF
TRBD2	NA	TRBV7-2	TRBJ2-7	TGTGCCAGCAGCTTGAACGGCGGGGGGGCTTACGAGCAGTACTTC	CASSLNGGGAYEQYF
TRBD2	many	TRBV6-5	TRBJ2-7	TGTGCCAGCAGAGAAGGACTAGCGGGAGGCGAGCAGTACTTC	CASREGLAGGEQYF